The present T cell receptor beta chain was sequenced within a study of CD8+CD57+ T cells in acquired aplastic anemia. Study-wide background: The DNA of sorted CD4+ and CD8+ cells averaged 3.2 ug.

This clonotype was seen only a few times. Using genomic DNA as the template, TCR beta VDJ and CDR3 profiling was carried out. TCRdb called the reads again in MiXCR, with one record for every CDR3 protein. Among 200,000 or so distinct CDR3 sequences, around 65% were seen once, and the ten largest hold 46%. Deletions cut 0 bases from V and 2 bases from J, with 8 bases between. Per germline, CDR1 SGHNT and CDR2 YENEEA. The CDR3 covers 14 residues. Sequenced: sorted CD4+, CD8+, or CD8+CD57+ T cells (not recorded which) from PBMCs. The TCR originated in a human donor with severe aplastic anemia or a healthy control (not recorded which). This sequence joins TRBV11-3 and TRBJ2-7; TRBD1 or TRBD2 may be the D gene (5 bases each). CDR3 coding DNA: TGTGCCAGCAGCTTAGATCCGGGGCCCTACGAGCAGTACTTC. It specifies CASSLDPGPYEQYF.